One sample yielded the 24 T cell receptor beta chains listed below, sequenced in a study of blood T cell repertoires in COVID-19. TCRdb keeps only in-frame clones here, not all; method: immunoSEQ multiplex PCR. The sample lists around 250,000 clones, around 80% seen once, with roughly 4.7% in the top ten. Sequencing was done on a sample of PBMCs or T cells enriched from blood (not recorded which). The receptors derive from a man in his forties or fifties who had been exposed to COVID-19.

This clone has only one observation. CDR3 sequence reads: CASSYLTGNYGYTF. CDR3 in DNA: TGTGCCAGCAGTTACCTTACAGGAAACTATGGCTACACCTTC. V gene TRBV6-5 combines with J gene TRBJ1-2; maybe TRBD1 (5 bases). V gave up 2 bases and J gave up 2 bases, with 9 bases separating them. Looked up from germline, CDR1 is MNHEY and CDR2 is SVGAGI. The CDR3 length is 14 residues.

This chain joins TRBV6-2 or TRBV6-3 and TRBJ2-1; 7 positions match TRBD1. Looked up from germline, CDR1 is MNHEY and CDR2 is SVGEGT. V was clipped by 7 bases and J by 4 bases; unmatched bases: 7. CDR3 length: 14 residues. CDR3 DNA: TGTGCCAGCAACCCCAGGGGGACGTACAATGAGCAGTTCTTC. Translating gives CASNPRGTYNEQFF.

This sequence joins TRBV7-3 and TRBJ1-3, with 8 positions matching TRBD1. CDR3 length: 14 residues. The germline gives CDR1 SGHTA, CDR2 FQGTGA. V dropped 2 bases and J dropped 11; count of bases not matched to a gene: 8. CDR3 sequence: CASSLENQGAPIYF. The CDR3 nucleotides read TGTGCCAGCAGCTTAGAAAATCAGGGGGCGCCCATATATTTT.

The V call is TRBV24-1, the J call TRBJ1-4; the D gene is possibly TRBD1 (6 bases). Germline CDR1 KGHDR, CDR2 SFDVKD. CDR3 length: 14 amino acids. V dropped 3 bases and J dropped 3 bases, with 7 bases sitting between them. The CDR3: CATSDGTPNEKLFF. The CDR3 DNA follows: TGTGCCACCAGTGATGGGACACCTAATGAAAAACTGTTTTTT.

This clone was counted a single time. V is TRBV6-5 and J is TRBJ2-1; D is uncertain. CDR3 length: 13 residues. The germline CDR1 and CDR2 sequences are MNHEY and SVGAGI. V lost 6 bases to trimming and J lost 2 bases, with 8 bases between them. The CDR3 is CASRSNPYNEQFF. CDR3 bases: TGTGCCAGCAGGTCAAATCCCTACAATGAGCAGTTCTTC.

This clone has more than one count but fewer than ten. The chain joins TRBV12-3 or TRBV12-4 to TRBJ1-2, with TRBD1 as a possible D gene (5 bases). V lost 7 bases, J lost 8 bases, and 17 bases lay in between. CDR3 length: 13 residues. The CDR3 DNA reads TGTGCCAGCACCCTCCCGGGGGTACGAGGCTACACCTTC. It is translated as CASTLPGVRGYTF.

The genes are TRBV4-2 and TRBJ2-1, with TRBD2 matching 7 bases. Unmatched junction bases numbered 16, after V lost 6 bases and J lost 8 bases. This CDR3 region has 16 residues. Germline CDR1 reads LGHNA; CDR2 reads YNFKEQ. The CDR3 region has the DNA TGTGCCAGCAGGGCGGGTCGCGGGAGTACTTGGGATGAGCAGTTCTTC. Translation: CASRAGRGSTWDEQFF.

The rearrangement uses TRBV28 and TRBJ1-5; D gene unclear. V lost 9 bases and J lost 0, with 12 bases in between. CDR1 is MDHEN and CDR2 is SYDVKM in the germline V gene. The CDR3 is made up of 14 amino acids. The CDR3 loop reads CASHQLYSNQPQHF. CDR3 DNA sequence: TGTGCCAGTCACCAACTTTATAGCAATCAGCCCCAGCATTTT.

This clone was observed many times. The chain couples TRBV5-1 to TRBJ2-1, with 9 positions matching TRBD1. The V and J ends lost 0 bases and 7 bases, in that order; junction bases with no gene match: 5. This CDR3 contains 15 residues. The germline V gene encodes CDR1 SGHRS and CDR2 YFSETQ. CDR3 sequence reads: CASSLGDRVENEQFF. The CDR3 DNA sequence: TGCGCCAGCAGCTTGGGGGACAGGGTAGAGAATGAGCAGTTCTTC.

The rearrangement uses TRBV19 and TRBJ1-5, with TRBD1 as a possible D gene (5 bases). The CDR3 has 14 amino acids. Germline CDR1 and CDR2: LNHDA and SQIVND (reference sequence). V was pared by 8 bases and J by 7 bases, with 18 bases between. The CDR3 here is CASGVGGAGQPQHF. The CDR3 DNA reads as TGTGCCAGTGGGGTGGGAGGGGCAGGACAGCCCCAGCATTTT.

The J gene is TRBJ2-4, the V gene TRBV7-2; D is undetermined. CDR1 is SGHTA and CDR2 is FQGNSA in the germline V gene. The CDR3 consists of 16 residues. V shed 1 base and J shed 0 bases, with 10 bases lying between them. CDR3 bases: TGTGCCAGCAGCTTAGTTGGAGTCCTAGCCAAAAACATTCAGTACTTC. Translated, it gives CASSLVGVLAKNIQYF.

The J gene is TRBJ2-5, the V gene TRBV7-9; D may be TRBD1 (5 bases). V was trimmed by 2 bases and J by 5 bases, leaving 12 bases between them. In germline, CDR1 is SEHNR, CDR2 FQNEAQ (reference sequence). The CDR3 runs 14 residues. CDR3 sequence (DNA): TGTGCCAGCAGCTTATTGGCTAGACAGGAGACCCAGTACTTC. Translation gives CASSLLARQETQYF.

This chain connects TRBV11-3 to TRBJ2-1; 8 bases match TRBD2. Germline V gene data show CDR1 as SGHNT and CDR2 as YENEEA. The V gene end was trimmed by 5 bases and the J gene end by 7 bases; junction bases not matched to a gene: 7. The CDR3 sequence is 14 residues long. CDR3 in DNA: TGTGCCAGCAGCGCAGGACTAGCTGGGAATGAGCAGTTCTTC. Translation: CASSAGLAGNEQFF. Looking up the rest from reference TRBV11-3 and TRBJ2-1 gives the full variable domain: EAGVVQSPRYKIIEKKQPVAFWCNPISGHNTLYWYLQNLGQGPELLIRYENEEAVDDSQLPKDRFSAERLKGVDSTLKIQPAELGDSAVYLCASSAGLAGNEQFFGPGTRLTVL.

The chain uses TRBV5-1 and TRBJ1-1, with a possible D match to TRBD1 (5 bases). From germline, CDR1 is SGHRS and CDR2 YFSETQ. The V end lost 0 bases, the J end lost 1 base, and 10 bases lay between the germline ends. CDR3 length: 15 amino acids. The DNA for the CDR3 is TGCGCCAGCAGCTTGGCTCAGGGTGGGAACACTGAAGCTTTCTTT. This encodes CASSLAQGGNTEAFF.

The chain employs TRBV9 and TRBJ2-1; D is perhaps TRBD2 (6 bases). The CDR3 has 13 residues. V was trimmed by 3 bases and J by 10 bases, leaving 14 bases between them. Germline CDR1 reads SGDLS; CDR2 reads YYNGEE. CDR3 nucleotide sequence: TGTGCCAGCAGCGCCCGACTAGGCGGGGAGCAGTTCTTC. It specifies CASSARLGGEQFF.

The chain combines TRBV28 with TRBJ2-4, with 7 bases fitting TRBD2. This CDR3 is built from 14 residues. CDR1 and CDR2 from the germline V gene are MDHEN and SYDVKM. Trimming at V came to 8 bases and at J to 1 base, leaving 5 bases not matched to a gene. CDR3 DNA sequence: TGTGCCAGCTACCCGCGGGGGGCCAAAAACATTCAGTACTTC. As protein: CASYPRGAKNIQYF.

The V gene is TRBV30, the J gene TRBJ2-7; 9 nucleotides line up with TRBD1. Trimming took 3 bases from V and 6 from J; bases not matched to a gene: 15. The CDR3 extends over 16 amino acids. CDR1 is GTSNPN, CDR2 SVGIG, per germline (reference sequence). This chain's CDR3 is CAWRWGTGQSKPEQYF. CDR3 nucleotides: TGTGCCTGGAGGTGGGGGACAGGGCAAAGTAAACCCGAGCAGTACTTC.

The chain has TRBV19 and TRBJ1-3; TRBD1 might be the D (6 bases). V lost 6 bases and J 5 bases, leaving 14 bases between the germline ends. The germline V gene encodes CDR1 LNHDA and CDR2 SQIVND (reference sequence). CDR3 length: 14 amino acids. In nucleotides, the CDR3 is TGTGCCAGTAGCGAGGACAGAAGAAGAAACACCATATATTTT. Translation gives CASSEDRRRNTIYF.

Only one count was recorded for this clone. The chain uses TRBV11-3 and TRBJ1-2; D may be TRBD1 (5 bases). The germline V and J ends were trimmed by 4 bases and 7 bases, with 13 bases remaining between them. CDR1 is SGHNT, CDR2 YENEEA, per germline. The CDR3 spans 13 residues. The CDR3 here is CASSSRVGGGYTF. The CDR3 DNA follows: TGTGCCAGCAGCTCCCGTGTGGGGGGTGGCTACACCTTC.

This clone appeared a single time. The V gene is TRBV14, the J gene TRBJ2-5; no definite D call. The ends were cut back, 1 base at V and 7 bases at J, with 13 bases in the middle. Germline V CDR1 and CDR2: SGHDN, FVKESK. The CDR3 has 14 residues. The CDR3 loop reads CASSQVIVPGTQYF. DNA for the CDR3: TGTGCCAGCAGCCAAGTTATCGTCCCCGGGACCCAGTACTTC.

V gene TRBV3-1 (or the pseudogene TRBV3-2) combines with J gene TRBJ1-1; unclear D gene. Germline V gene lookup returns CDR1 LGHDT and CDR2 YNNKEL (reference sequence). The CDR3 has 13 amino acids. Trimming removed 4 bases at V and 4 bases at J, with 10 bases between. The CDR3 DNA reads TGTGCCAGCAGCCCGGGGTTGGGCACTGAAGCTTTCTTT. Amino acids: CASSPGLGTEAFF.

This clone was counted at least ten times. This chain connects TRBV6-4 to TRBJ2-2; the match to TRBD2 covers 7 bases. The CDR3 is 16 residues long. The V gene end was trimmed by 6 bases and the J gene end by 4 bases; junction bases not matched to a gene: 11. Germline lookup yields CDR1 MRHNA and CDR2 SNTAGT. The CDR3 bases are TGTGCCAGCAGCGAGGGTGCGGGAGCTAGCACCGGGGAGCTGTTTTTT. The encoded protein is CASSEGAGASTGELFF.

The chain employs TRBV12-5 and TRBJ2-1; TRBD2 matches at 8 bases. The CDR3 is 20 amino acids. Germline V gives CDR1 LGHNT, CDR2 FRNRAP. The ends lost 3 bases at V and 7 bases at J; junction bases unmatched: 23. CDR3 residues: CASGLISFSGTTPAWNEQFF. The DNA for the CDR3 is TGTGCTAGTGGTTTAATCAGCTTTAGCGGGACGACCCCTGCATGGAATGAGCAGTTCTTC.

This chain links TRBV2 with TRBJ1-1; no definite D call. The V gene lost 6 bases and the J gene lost 3 bases, with 5 bases spanning the gap. Germline V gives CDR1 SNHLY, CDR2 FYNNEI. This CDR3 comprises 11 residues. The CDR3 sequence is CASRSYTEAFF. CDR3 coding DNA: TGTGCCAGCAGATCCTACACTGAAGCTTTCTTT.